Listed here is a single TCR beta chain. Per the original methods: Reference gene primer amplification gave nucleated cell count estimates. Profiling relied on immunoSEQ multiplex PCR, and the TCRdb table lists in-frame clones only, not all of them. That table is the source of V, J and clone size, and D and trimming were worked out from the DNA. The table lists fewer than 300,000 clones, around nine tenths of them singletons. CDR1 is SGHVS, CDR2 FNYEAQ, per germline. The V end lost 1 base, the J end lost 1 base, and 7 bases lay between the germline ends. The CDR3 extends over 14 amino acids. The data belong to a study of blood T cell repertoires in COVID-19. About the research overall: PBMCs, B-cell-depleted T cells, or T cells were the source of the cDNA or gDNA that made up the material.

The TCR was taken from a man aged 40-50 years who had recovered from COVID-19. Sequencing was done on a sample of peripheral blood. The chain is built from TRBV7-6 and TRBJ1-1; the D is unclear. The CDR3 loop reads CASSLGEANTEAFF. CDR3 bases: TGTGCCAGCAGCTTAGGTGAGGCGAACACTGAAGCTTTCTTT.